The 19 T cell receptor beta chains listed next were all sequenced from one sample in a study of CD8 T cells in ankylosing spondylitis. Study observations and caveats: What seemed typical of ankylosing spondylitis blood was a TCR beta motif built from roughly eight highly homologous variants.

Using its own MiXCR run on the 5' RACE reads, TCRdb lists one record per CDR3 protein. This sample has about 840,000 distinct CDR3 sequences, with about 10% found just once. Their antigens remain unidentified. Input material: blood, either unsorted or a sorted T cell fraction (not recorded which). The origin of the receptors is a male donor with ankylosing spondylitis.

J is TRBJ2-5 and V is TRBV6-2 or TRBV6-3; weak D call: TRBD1 (5 bases). V shed 6 bases and J shed 3 bases, with 14 bases lying between them. Germline values: CDR1 MNHEY, CDR2 SVGEGT. The CDR3 is 14 amino acids. For the CDR3, the DNA is TGTGCCAGCAGACGAAGGGGCAGTGAAGAGACCCAGTACTTC. Its protein product is CASRRRGSEETQYF.

The rearrangement uses TRBV20-1 and TRBJ1-5; D may be TRBD1 (6 bases). Trimming took off 3 bases at V and 2 bases at J, with 14 bases between the two ends. The CDR3 length is 15 residues. CDR1 is DFQATT, CDR2 SNEGSKA, per germline (reference sequence). CDR3 in amino acids: CSASLTGYGNQPQHF. The CDR3 DNA is TGCAGTGCTAGTCTCACAGGGTACGGCAATCAGCCCCAGCATTTT.

This clonotype has a handful of counts. The chain joins TRBV12-3 or TRBV12-4 to TRBJ2-2, with unresolved D. V lost 5 bases to trimming and J lost 2 bases, with 6 bases between them. The CDR3 has 13 amino acids. Here the CDR3 DNA reads TGTGCCAGCAGTATGTATAACACCGGGGAGCTGTTTTTT. It encodes CASSMYNTGELFF.

This rearrangement joins TRBV6-6 to TRBJ1-3; D is unresolved. This CDR3 contains 12 residues. Germline CDR1 reads MNHNY; CDR2 reads SVGAGI (reference sequence). The CDR3 loop is CAGGGRGNTIYF. The CDR3 DNA sequence: TGTGCGGGCGGCGGTCGGGGAAACACCATATATTTT.

Here the CDR3 DNA reads TGTGCCAGCAGCTCCTGGACCCGGGACACAGATACGCAGTATTTT. Translation: CASSSWTRDTDTQYF. The genes are TRBV7-2 and TRBJ2-3; D is possibly TRBD2 (5 bases). Germline assignment: CDR1 SGHTA and CDR2 FQGNSA. V lost 4 bases and J lost 2, with 13 bases in between. This CDR3 region has 15 residues.

The chain uses TRBV6-1 and TRBJ2-6; D is uncertain. The CDR3 is 16 residues long. The germline gives CDR1 MNHNS, CDR2 SASEGT. The ends were cut back, 5 bases at V and 1 base at J, with 12 bases in the middle. CDR3 DNA: TGTGCCAGCAGTCCCCGGACGGCGTCTGGGGCCAACGTCCTGACTTTC. It translates to CASSPRTASGANVLTF.

The sample holds many counts of this clonotype. The chain has TRBV29-1 and TRBJ1-1; D unresolved. V was trimmed by 3 bases and J by 1 base, leaving 12 bases between them. This CDR3 is 14 amino acids long. The germline V gene encodes CDR1 SQVTM and CDR2 ANQGSEA. The CDR3 DNA follows: TGCAGCGTTGACCCGGCGAAAACGAACACTGAAGCTTTCTTT. Protein product: CSVDPAKTNTEAFF.

As concerns this clonotype: At one boundary the junction diverges from the germline segment, which might be a read error. In DNA, the CDR3 is TGTGCCAGCACCTTGACAGGGGATGACACTGAAGCTTTCTTT. Translating it yields CASTLTGDDTEAFF. The V call is TRBV5-5, the J call TRBJ1-1, with 8 bases identical to TRBD1. The CDR3 consists of 14 residues. Germline lookup yields CDR1 SGHKS and CDR2 YYEKEE (reference sequence).

The rearrangement links TRBV24-1 to TRBJ2-4; no clear D gene. This CDR3 has 12 amino acids. Trimming took 3 bases from V and 5 from J, leaving 4 bases between them. The germline gives CDR1 KGHDR, CDR2 SFDVKD. Here the CDR3 reads CATSDTQNIQYF. In DNA, the CDR3 is TGTGCCACCAGTGATACTCAAAACATTCAGTACTTC.

This clonotype has a handful of counts. This chain uses TRBV7-2 with TRBJ2-1, with 14 nucleotides matching TRBD2. The germline CDR1 and CDR2 sequences are SGHTA and FQGNSA. V dropped 2 bases and J dropped 8; count of bases not matched to a gene: 8. This CDR3 comprises 17 residues. The CDR3 DNA sequence: TGTGCCAGCAGCTTAAGGGGGACTAGCGGGGGTGGGGATGAGCAGTTCTTC. Protein: CASSLRGTSGGGDEQFF.

V usage is TRBV25-1 and J usage is TRBJ2-7; the D gene is possibly TRBD1 (5 bases). The ends were cut back, 11 bases at V and 3 bases at J, with 14 bases in the middle. The germline gives CDR1 MGHDK, CDR2 SYGVNS. This CDR3 is built from 12 residues. CDR3 DNA: TGTGCCGGGATTAGAGACAGCTACGAGCAGTACTTC. This encodes CAGIRDSYEQYF.

This clonotype was detected only a few times. The chain links TRBV12-3 or TRBV12-4 to TRBJ1-1; D possibly corresponds to TRBD1 (6 bases). The V end was cut by 2 bases, the J end by 6 bases, with 13 bases between. This CDR3 has 14 residues. The CDR3 sequence: CASSLYGRGPEAFF. CDR3 nucleotide sequence: TGTGCCAGCAGTTTATATGGCAGGGGCCCTGAAGCTTTCTTT.

This clonotype occurred a few times. The DNA for the CDR3 is TGTGCCAGCAGTTTAACTGGTCCTCAGCCCCAGCATTTT. Translating it yields CASSLTGPQPQHF. The chain combines TRBV27 with TRBJ1-5; no clear D. CDR3 size: 13 residues. Germline loops: CDR1 MNHEY, CDR2 SMNVEV (reference sequence). V lost 2 bases, J lost 6 bases, and 8 bases lay in between.

V usage is TRBV15 and J usage is TRBJ1-6; D unclear. Trimming removed 0 bases from V and 9 bases from J, with 3 bases in between. CDR3 length: 12 amino acids. Germline lookup yields CDR1 LNHNV and CDR2 YYDKDF (reference sequence). CDR3 DNA sequence: TGTGCCACCAGCAGAGATCGTTCACCCCTCCACTTT. Its protein product is CATSRDRSPLHF.

This clonotype was found a few times. The chain is built from TRBV12-3 or TRBV12-4 and TRBJ2-5, with 7 nucleotides matching TRBD2. Trimming at V came to 7 bases and at J to 5 bases, leaving 13 bases not matched to a gene. The CDR3 sequence is 15 residues long. CDR3 protein: CASMLAGRGQETQYF. The CDR3 coding sequence is TGTGCCAGCATGCTTGCGGGGAGGGGCCAGGAGACCCAGTACTTC.

This chain connects TRBV7-8 to TRBJ2-1, with D perhaps TRBD2 (5 bases). CDR3 size: 16 residues. The V gene's germline CDR1 is SGHVS and CDR2 FQNEAQ. The V gene lost 2 bases and the J gene lost 0 bases, with 11 bases spanning the gap. The CDR3 loop is CASSLKSGVSYNEQFF. The CDR3 DNA reads TGTGCCAGCAGCTTAAAAAGCGGAGTCTCCTACAATGAGCAGTTCTTC.

The chain combines TRBV27 with TRBJ2-5; D is uncertain. This CDR3 is built from 14 residues. The V and J ends lost 7 bases and 4 bases respectively, with 16 bases between them. Germline CDR1 and CDR2: MNHEY and SMNVEV (reference sequence). This chain's CDR3 is CASMRTKVGETQYF. Here the CDR3 DNA reads TGTGCCAGCATGCGAACTAAGGTTGGAGAGACCCAGTACTTC.

This clonotype showed up just a few times. This chain joins TRBV4-2 and TRBJ1-6; TRBD1 aligns across 8 bases. V was clipped by 6 bases and J by 2 bases; unmatched bases: 15. CDR1 is LGHNA and CDR2 is YNFKEQ in the germline V gene. This CDR3 comprises 19 residues. Here the CDR3 reads CASSRELQGGSTYNSPLHF. In nucleotides, the CDR3 is TGTGCCAGCAGTCGAGAGTTACAGGGGGGAAGCACCTATAATTCACCCCTCCACTTT.

This clonotype has ten or more counts. The chain uses TRBV6-1 and TRBJ1-2; D is possibly TRBD1 (6 bases). Germline CDR1 and CDR2: MNHNS and SASEGT. This CDR3 region has 14 residues. V lost 5 bases, J lost 2 bases, and 12 bases lay in between. For the CDR3, the DNA is TGTGCCAGCAGTCCCTCTGGACAGAACTATGGCTACACCTTC. Protein sequence: CASSPSGQNYGYTF.